This T cell receptor (beta chain) stems from a study of cytomegalovirus exposure and HLA in healthy donors (dated by TCRdb to about 2017). For context, the study as a whole: An earlier analysis of under 600 of the donors reported approximately 290 Gb of sequence data and around 110 million unique TCR beta sequences from 150 million to 200 million T cells. Roughly 300 gigabases of sequencing data and 78 million or so unique TCR sequences were included in an early release covering roughly 600 HLA-typed donors. Of the roughly 400 genotyped donors, approximately 82% fell in the genetic ancestry cluster associated with self-reported Caucasian donors. The study aimed to test whether signatures of past pathogen exposure could be identified by cataloging public T cell receptors. The T cell repertoires of about 700 subjects were profiled by immunosequencing and related to cytomegalovirus serostatus. Along with the approximately 620-subject first cohort, a separate validation cohort of approximately 110 different subjects was used. The study combined high-throughput TCR immunosequencing, statistical association of individual TCRs with disease status, and machine learning to predict cytomegalovirus infection status. To study patterns of TCR occurrence, a later analysis re-analyzed previously published TCR beta repertoires from around 660 donors and added high-resolution HLA genotyping. Rather than using new phenotypic data, the later analysis identified candidate immune exposures from TCR beta sequences and from how often those sequences occurred across donors. An earlier analysis of approximately 630 of the donors applied high-throughput TCR beta sequencing to assess whether each TCR beta V gene segment acted as functional or pseudogenic. Alongside the repertoire data, information on donor age, sex, ethnicity and CMV serostatus was compiled. In a later genetic analysis, genome-wide SNP genotypes for about 65% of the roughly 700 donors were used, and that subset was treated as a discovery cohort. Every discovery cohort repertoire had been produced on one sequencing platform. Class I and class II HLA loci were covered by the typing at four-digit resolution. The number of typed donors differed by locus: 629-630 for A, B, C, DRB1 and DQB1; 522 for DQA1; roughly 600 for DPA1; and roughly 490 for DPB1. Four or five DR-DQ haplotypes were handled as single units for association and clustering, since linkage in the cohort was strong. Among some 400 genotyped donors of the cohort, an average of around 240,000 unique TCR beta nucleotide sequences were sequenced per donor, around 18% of them non-productive.

Study-wide findings and limitations: Three of the identified cytomegalovirus-associated TCR beta chains were confirmed in vitro to be specific for cytomegalovirus antigens. A later analysis found that most CMV-associated TCR beta chains appeared HLA-restricted, with HLA associations seemingly driven largely by CMV exposure. Around 16 rarely observed V segments, including chromosome 9 orphons, were excluded from the earlier analysis of several hundred of the donors because counts were too low. A cluster of highly shared sequence variants was judged likely to represent a technical artifact of the sequencing pipeline. A later genetic analysis associated a missense DCLRE1C variant with V-gene and J-gene trimming of TCR beta chains, and an independent cohort replicated the association. Correlated functional status among segregating V segments might reflect linkage disequilibrium, but an unknown experimental factor could not be ruled out. In a later analysis, 15,000 to 20,000 TCR beta sequences were associated with specific HLA alleles at a false discovery rate of 0.05. Because the 87-base-pair reads could not distinguish some IMGT-functional V segments, including TRBV6-2 and TRBV6-3, those segments were excluded. In a later analysis, the rate of TCR association differed among HLA loci, with DRB1 alleles having the most associated TCRs and HLA-C alleles having the fewest. A later analysis reported that several top co-occurrence clusters appeared linked to parvovirus B19, influenza, CMV and Epstein-Barr virus. The classifier was reported to diagnose cytomegalovirus status with high specificity and sensitivity in both the original cohort and the validation cohort. When HLA alleles, especially DR and DQ, strongly co-occurred, attributing TCR associations to individual alleles was difficult. Compared with the roughly 710-donor mean, donors in an Asian-associated ancestry cluster had fewer N-insertions in productive TCRs, according to a later genetic analysis. The study gave a list of some 150 TCR beta chains associated with cytomegalovirus. A later analysis found that HLA-associated TCR beta chains were more clonally expanded and had lower generation probabilities than equally common non-associated chains. In this cohort, only TCR beta chains were sequenced, and detectable features were limited by the absence of alpha or paired-chain data. CMV serostatus was the only immune exposure information available for the cohort. According to the authors, the approach could potentially be generalized to other disease states and immunological phenotypes. The presence/absence analyses assumed that sequencing depth was roughly uniform across donors, and that assumption may not be true. While some public TCRs were present in many individuals, most TCR sequences turned up only very rarely across donors. A further reported finding was that TCR beta sequences accurately predicted the HLA-A and HLA-B alleles for most subjects in the first cohort. In an earlier analysis of some 540 of the donors, most TCR beta V segments appeared in productive rearrangements about 87% or about 30% of the time, broadly matching IMGT annotations. Because HLA typing was unavailable for some donors at each locus, only the typed subset was used in association tests.

Looking up the germline V gene yields CDR1 MDHEN and CDR2 SYDVKM. At the junction V is shortened by 5 bases and J by 8 bases, with 12 bases in between. The CDR3 holds 12 amino acids from the cysteine to the phenylalanine. Of all the DNA, just the CDR3 is kept, 36 bases in frame from base 1. The method was the immunoSEQ multiplex PCR assay. For the multiplex PCR, a mixture combining 60 forward primers for TCR Vbeta segments and 13 reverse primers for TCR Jbeta segments was used. The CDR3 region of rearranged TCR beta genes was amplified from genomic DNA by a multiplex PCR assay. On the Illumina HiSeq System, the amplified TCR beta libraries were sequenced as 87-base-pair reads. The original pipeline was this. A later analysis tallied roughly 78 million unique TCR beta chains across the 666 repertoires, and around 9.9 million of those chains were shared by two or more donors. To remove PCR and sequencing errors, raw reads were error-corrected and collapsed into unique sequences using a nearest-neighbor algorithm that merged closely related sequences. Alignment of CDR3 sequences to IMGT reference sequences was used to assign V, D and J gene segments. For a sequence to be retained, a match of at least six nucleotides was required to both a V gene segment and a J gene segment. A rearrangement counted as productive if the CDR3 had no stop codons and remained in frame with V and J, and every other rearrangement counted as non-productive. Following IMGT convention, CDR3 was defined as the stretch from the second conserved V-encoded cysteine up to the conserved J-encoded phenylalanine. The earlier analysis of 587 of the donors excluded sequences that lacked an unambiguous match to a single V gene segment. An earlier analysis of 587 of the donors called V segments functional above 56.7% productive rearrangements and segregating when the between-donor standard deviation exceeded 5%. A statistical classification framework was built to diagnose cytomegalovirus status from the catalog of TCR beta chain sequences. In a later analysis, TCR nucleotide sequences were compared against IMGT/GENE-DB human TR gene sequences so that V and J genes could be assigned. In a later analysis, CDR3 sequences and most-parsimonious VDJ recombination scenarios were assigned using the TCRdist pipeline. In a later analysis, each TCR beta chain was defined by its CDR3 amino acid sequence together with its V-gene family, and reads without a unique V-gene family were excluded. To address suspected cross-contamination and a sequencing artifact, a later analysis removed approximately 590 highly shared, low-generation-probability nucleotide sequences. For each public chain, a later analysis derived a clonal expansion index from normalized ranks of inferred template counts within each repertoire. In a later analysis, generation probabilities were computed with a VDJ recombination model fitted to out-of-frame rearrangements, and the resulting probabilities were checked against IGoR. A later analysis scored TCR-TCR, TCR-HLA and TCR-CMV co-occurrence with hypergeometric tests, applying a repertoire-size bias correction to TCR pairs. In a later analysis, false discovery rates were estimated by permuting HLA or CMV assignments 20 times. In a later analysis, co-occurring TCRs were grouped using DBSCAN, with TCRdist sequence similarity added in when clustering inside HLA-allele-positive subsets. For co-occurrence clustering, repertoires with fewer than 30,000 or more than 120,000 public chains were excluded, along with four or five repertoires with anomalous nucleotide sharing. Drawn from immuneACCESS, this table holds only the in-frame rearrangements with V and J called that TCRdb kept. Clones are partly lost; checked studies trace under half to an unresolved V gene and leave the rest unexplained. V and J calls and clone size come straight from that table; D and trimming were deduced from the DNA. The sample table lists 150,000 to 180,000 clones, about 88% of them with a count of one. About 2.1% of the sample comes from the top ten.

As regards this clone: There is no known antigen for this receptor. No clone much larger than this one lies a single base away; base qualities are absent.

The cohort was made up of approximately 700 healthy bone marrow donors. All cohort members were sampled while nominally healthy, although unrecorded immune exposures were likely present. The donor was CMV seronegative and was included in the group of several hundred seronegative cohort members. A peripheral blood sample was collected from each donor, and TCR beta sequencing was performed on peripheral blood mononuclear cells. Genomic DNA extraction from the blood cell samples was performed with the Qiagen DNeasy Blood Extraction Kit. Recombination connected TRBV28 to TRBJ1-2; the D gene lacks a confident call. Sequences were obtained from PBMCs. The receptor was isolated from a woman aged 18-35 years in good health and CMV-seronegative. The CDR3 protein: CASSISQSGYTF. Here is the DNA: TGTGCCAGCAGTATCTCACAGAGCGGCTACACCTTC.